The T cell receptor (beta chain) described here comes from a study of cytomegalovirus exposure and HLA in healthy donors. Background on the study: Inside one of the first data releases sat 80 million to 95 million unique TCRs taken from HLA-typed donors. Broader study findings: Being productive about 87% or about 30% of the time was typical of most TCR beta V segments in an earlier analysis.

Regarding this clone: Its target is not known.

With 60 Vbeta and 13 Jbeta primers, the PCR was carried out. Sequencing was performed with immunoSEQ multiplex PCR; in TCRdb, only in-frame clones are kept and a portion is missing. The sample includes about 130,000 clones, around 78% seen only once; the top ten take approximately 1.7%. There were likely unrecorded immune exposures, though donors were nominally healthy when sampled. The V and J ends lost 6 bases and 3 bases respectively, with 21 bases between them. The CDR3 runs to 17 residues. CDR1 and CDR2 (germline): MNHEY, SMNVEV (reference sequence). The chain combines TRBV27 with TRBJ2-1, with a tentative D call TRBD1 (5 bases). Source material: PBMCs. The sequence was obtained from a woman in her thirties or forties in good health and CMV-seronegative. The CDR3: CASSYLIGAGYYNEQFF. The CDR3 DNA sequence: TGTGCCAGCAGCTACCTAATAGGGGCAGGCTACTACAATGAGCAGTTCTTC.